This TCR beta chain was recorded in a study of radiation and T cells in renal cell carcinoma. Study-level information: Nephrectomy followed 15 Gy stereotactic body radiation by 4 weeks. General study results and limits: In blood, top tumor clones expanded by 2 weeks, shrinking by 4.

Germline loops: CDR1 MNHNY, CDR2 SVGAGI (reference sequence). The CDR3 runs 13 residues. Trimming stripped 6 bases from V and 10 bases from J, with 16 bases between. The time point denotes: baseline pretreatment blood. The treatment denotes: 15 Gy SBRT to primary tumor, nephrectomy 4 weeks later. The tumor was a clear cell renal cell carcinoma. The table came from immunoSEQ multiplex PCR; TCRdb's copy has only in-frame clones and leaves some out. The sample lists about 150,000 clones; 70% to 90% were seen once. As regards this clone: Its antigen remains unidentified.

The rearrangement uses TRBV6-6 and TRBJ2-1; possible D gene TRBD1, 5 bases. This receptor was taken from a woman between 45 and 65 years old with renal cell carcinoma. The sample was blood, taken from a patient whose treatment included radiotherapy and nephrectomy. CDR3 region: CASRRGTQWEQFF. In nucleotides, the CDR3 is TGTGCCAGCAGAAGGGGAACCCAATGGGAGCAGTTCTTC.